This TCR beta chain was sequenced for a study of cytomegalovirus exposure and HLA in healthy donors. Findings and limits, study-wide: Among TCR beta chains, those listed as cytomegalovirus-associated numbered over 150. Most TCR sequences were seen very rarely across donors, but some public TCRs occurred in many.

Sequenced by immunoSEQ multiplex PCR; TCRdb stores in-frame clones only, minus some. This table holds about 130,000 clones, approximately 89% found once. As concerns this clone: Its antigen is as yet unknown.

The donors were in the approximately 120-subject validation cohort; that cohort was separate from the roughly 680-subject first cohort. The sequenced sample consisted of PBMCs. The TCR originated in a woman aged 18-30 years in good health and CMV-seronegative.

The CDR3 DNA follows: TGCGCCAGCAGTGAGGGCTCGTACCTTTCTGGAAACACCATATATTTT. Translating gives CASSEGSYLSGNTIYF. This chain uses TRBV10-2 with TRBJ1-3; D unresolved. Germline CDR1 reads WSHSY; CDR2 reads SAAADI. V was trimmed by 2 bases and J by 1 base, leaving 12 bases between them. This CDR3 has 16 residues.